This TCR beta chain is drawn from a study of blood T cell repertoires in COVID-19. As processed by the authors: Reference gene primer amplification in the assay estimated nucleated cell counts. TCRdb keeps only in-frame clones here, not all; method: immunoSEQ multiplex PCR. The V and J calls and the clone size are those of that table, but D and trimming were determined from the DNA. Of about 300,000 clones listed, just over 85% are singletons. Participants were aged 18 to 89 years, lived in roughly 23 US areas, and enrolled virtually. Participant-given clinical history determined each cohort assignment. Symptom resolution, clearance, or two negative PCRs marked donors in Cohort 3 as recovered. Germline lookup yields CDR1 SGHTS and CDR2 YDEGEE. V lost 6 bases and J 5 bases, leaving 19 bases between the germline ends. This CDR3 has 15 amino acids.

The receptor's source is a man in his thirties or forties who had recovered from COVID-19. The genes are TRBV5-8 and TRBJ2-3; D perhaps matches TRBD1 (7 bases). Sequencing was carried out using PBMCs or T cells enriched from blood (not recorded which). CDR3 bases: TGTGCCAGCAACGCACGACAGGGTAGCGGAGATACGCAGTATTTT. Translated, it gives CASNARQGSGDTQYF.